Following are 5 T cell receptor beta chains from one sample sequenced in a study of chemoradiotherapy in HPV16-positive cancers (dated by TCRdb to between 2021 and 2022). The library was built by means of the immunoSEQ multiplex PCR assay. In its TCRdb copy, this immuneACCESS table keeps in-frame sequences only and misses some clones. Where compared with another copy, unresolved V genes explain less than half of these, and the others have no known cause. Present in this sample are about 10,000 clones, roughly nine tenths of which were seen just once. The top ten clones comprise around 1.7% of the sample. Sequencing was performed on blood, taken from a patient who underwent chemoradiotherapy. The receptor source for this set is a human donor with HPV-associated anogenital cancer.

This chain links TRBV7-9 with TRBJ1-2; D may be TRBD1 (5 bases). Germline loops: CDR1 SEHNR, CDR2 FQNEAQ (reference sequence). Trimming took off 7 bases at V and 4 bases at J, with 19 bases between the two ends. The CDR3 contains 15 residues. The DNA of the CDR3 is TGTGCCAGCACTCAGCGGGCAGGGCCGCCCTATGGCTACACCTTC. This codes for CASTQRAGPPYGYTF.

CDR3 in amino acids: CASSPGQGGITEAFF. The DNA of the CDR3 is TGTGCCAGCAGCCCCGGACAGGGAGGAATCACTGAAGCTTTCTTT. The V call is TRBV7-6, the J call TRBJ1-1; 8 bases line up with TRBD1. CDR1 is SGHVS and CDR2 is FNYEAQ in the germline V gene. After removal of 5 bases from V and 4 bases from J, the junction contained 9 bases not matched to a gene. The CDR3 is made up of 15 amino acids.

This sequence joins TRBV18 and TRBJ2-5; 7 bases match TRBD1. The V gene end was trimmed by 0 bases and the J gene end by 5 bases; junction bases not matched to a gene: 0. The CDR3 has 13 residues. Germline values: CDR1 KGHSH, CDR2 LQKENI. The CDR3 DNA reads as TGTGCCAGCTCACCACCCAGGGGGGAGACCCAGTACTTC. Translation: CASSPPRGETQYF.

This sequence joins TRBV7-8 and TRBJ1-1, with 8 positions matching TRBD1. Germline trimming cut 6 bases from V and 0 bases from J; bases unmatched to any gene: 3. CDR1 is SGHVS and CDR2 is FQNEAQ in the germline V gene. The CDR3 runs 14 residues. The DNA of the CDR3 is TGTGCCAGCAGGAGGACAGGGCTGAACACTGAAGCTTTCTTT. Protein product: CASRRTGLNTEAFF.

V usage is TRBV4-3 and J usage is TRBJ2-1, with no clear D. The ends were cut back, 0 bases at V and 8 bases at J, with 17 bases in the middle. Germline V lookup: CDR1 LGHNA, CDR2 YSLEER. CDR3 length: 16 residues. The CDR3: CASSQDHSLPSYEQFF. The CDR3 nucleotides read TGCGCCAGCAGCCAAGATCACTCCCTTCCCTCTTATGAGCAGTTCTTC.